This entry features one TCR beta chain sequence. Its antigen is undetermined. The treatment was: 15 to 20 received Ad26.COV2.S at low or high dose, single or two shots; roughly 5 received placebo; per-sample allocation not given. Sampling happened 63 days after the first vaccine or placebo injection. V shed 5 bases, J shed 3 bases, and the junction held 7 bases outside the gene matches. Looked up from germline, CDR1 is MNHEY and CDR2 is SVGEGT. CDR3 length: 15 residues. The sample originates from a study of Ad26.COV2.S vaccination and SARS-CoV-2 variants. Study-level information: Doses of Ad26.COV2.S were injected into muscle once or twice, 56 days apart. Study results and limitations: Ad26.COV2.S recipients had broader spike-specific TCRs (P = 0.0014).

Some clones are missing from TCRdb's copy, which holds only in-frame ones; the method was immunoSEQ multiplex PCR. The data show 300,000 to 350,000 clones, around 89% seen once. The origin of this receptor is a person aged 18-60 years who received the Ad26.COV2.S COVID-19 vaccine or a placebo. J is TRBJ2-1 and V is TRBV6-2 or TRBV6-3; 7 nucleotides match TRBD2. The sequencing used peripheral blood, collected in a trial of Ad26.COV2.S vaccine versus placebo. The CDR3 region has the DNA TGTGCCAGCAGTCCCGGGGGACTACACTACAATGAGCAGTTCTTC. Encoded protein: CASSPGGLHYNEQFF.